This T cell receptor (beta chain) was recovered during a study of regulatory T cells in long-lasting Graves disease. Study-wide results and limits: Persistent-disease Graves' patients showed less TCR diversity than new cases.

The TCR beta library used iRepertoire HTBI primers with Arm-PCR amplification of CDR3. Using its own MiXCR run on the multiplex PCR reads, TCRdb lists one record per CDR3 protein. Of about 420,000 distinct CDR3 sequences detected, roughly 15% appear once; the ten largest clones hold 20% to 25%. Time point reported: newly diagnosed GD, antithyroid drugs for less than 3 months. The TCR library was made from RNA that had been extracted from PBMCs in TRIzol. The CDR3 contains 16 residues. CDR1 and CDR2 from the germline V gene are LGHNA and YSLEER. Trimming cost V 1 base and J 5 bases; bases outside gene matches: 7. This clonotype was seen many times. Its antigen is currently unknown. This same sample was also part of a study on T cells in Graves' hyperthyroidism and ophthalmopathy. That paper adds: HTBI primers were employed in a first-round RT-PCR of the TCR CDR3. Appearing also in blood were most of the thyroid clonotypes expanded above 0.001.

Specimen: peripheral blood mononuclear cells (PBMCs), collected at new diagnosis, from a patient treated with antithyroid drugs. The receptor's source is a woman between 18 and 30 years old with Graves disease. The chain joins TRBV4-3 to TRBJ2-5, with TRBD2 identical over 10 bases. The CDR3, as DNA: TGCGCCAGCAGCCAAGTTCTAGCGGGAGTGGACGAGACCCAGTACTTC. It specifies CASSQVLAGVDETQYF.